This TCR beta chain was found in a study of OX40 agonist ivuxolimab in advanced cancers. Study-wide background: Past anti-PD-1, anti-PD-L1 or anti-CTLA-4 therapy was accepted, and roughly 38% had received some.

On this clone itself: Its target is not known.

The method was immunoSEQ multiplex PCR; TCRdb's version includes in-frame clones alone and lacks a portion of them. The repertoire includes roughly 38,000 clones, more than 80% of them detected once, and around 0.63% sits in the top ten. Overall study results and limits: Still undetermined is the antigen specificity of the expanded peripheral T cells. Partial responders at 0.1-3.0 mg/kg showed near-lowest clonal expansion. At 0.1 to 3.0 mg/kg, clonal expansion of CD4+ and CD8+ blood T cells had occurred by week 6.

The CDR3 is 14 residues long. Germline loops: CDR1 MNHNY, CDR2 SVGAGI (reference sequence). Trimming took 2 bases from V and 0 from J, leaving 7 bases between them. The receptor was derived from an adult with an advanced solid tumor such as melanoma, head and neck, liver or kidney cancer. The J gene is TRBJ1-2, the V gene TRBV6-6; D is uncertain. Sequences were derived from CD4+ or CD8+ T cells sorted from blood, sampled in a trial of the OX40 agonist ivuxolimab. The CDR3, as DNA: TGTGCCAGCAGTTACGTCTCAACTAACTATGGCTACACCTTC. Its protein is CASSYVSTNYGYTF.